The 28 T cell receptor beta chains given below trace back to one sample, sequenced in a study of T cells after yellow fever vaccination. One entry per CDR3 protein, called by TCRdb with MiXCR from the 5' RACE reads. The table has under 300,000 distinct CDR3 sequences, 6.9% seen once. The sample in question was CD4+ T cells sorted from PBMCs, obtained 15 days after the yellow fever booster vaccination. The receptors shown here come from a man aged 25-45 years who received the YFV17D yellow fever vaccine.

This clonotype was counted ten times or more. The chain combines TRBV7-2 with TRBJ1-4, with 7 bases aligning to TRBD1. The CDR3 sequence is 15 residues long. Losses at the gene ends were 5 bases for V and 8 bases for J; bases not matched to a gene: 11. The germline gives CDR1 SGHTA, CDR2 FQGNSA. The CDR3 loop is CASSPQTGKGEKLFF. The CDR3 DNA follows: TGTGCCAGCAGCCCCCAGACAGGGAAGGGAGAAAAACTGTTTTTT.

This clonotype turned up a few times. The J gene is TRBJ1-1, the V gene TRBV20-1; possible D gene TRBD1, 5 bases. With 2 bases removed from V and 1 base from J, the gap between germline ends came to 20 bases. Germline CDR1 reads DFQATT; CDR2 reads SNEGSKA (reference sequence). The CDR3 is 17 amino acids. CDR3 coding DNA: TGCAGTGCTAGAATCTATCGACCCGGACAACCGAACACTGAAGCTTTCTTT. This gives the protein CSARIYRPGQPNTEAFF.

This clonotype was counted a few times. V and J are TRBV25-1 and TRBJ2-3; 10 bases map to TRBD2. After removal of 2 bases from V and 10 bases from J, the junction contained 3 bases not matched to a gene. CDR3 length equals 13 residues. Per germline, CDR1 MGHDK and CDR2 SYGVNS. Written as DNA, the CDR3 is TGTGCCAGCAGTGAAGCCGGGACTAGCGCGCAGTATTTT. Its translation: CASSEAGTSAQYF.

This clonotype was seen a few times. CDR3 sequence reads: CASSFPSRPGDAGELFF. The CDR3 DNA reads as TGTGCCAGCAGCTTTCCCAGTCGACCGGGTGATGCCGGGGAGCTGTTTTTT. The chain carries TRBV5-4 and TRBJ2-2; no clear D. Germline values: CDR1 SGHNT, CDR2 YYREEE (reference sequence). Trimming pared 2 bases from V and 6 bases from J, leaving 20 bases between. The CDR3 covers 17 residues.

This clonotype was picked up a small number of times. This chain connects TRBV7-2 to TRBJ2-1, with D perhaps TRBD2 (5 bases). Trimming stripped 5 bases from V and 0 bases from J, with 14 bases between. In germline, CDR1 is SGHTA, CDR2 FQGNSA. The CDR3 is 16 amino acids. CDR3 loop: CASSQGSSSSYNEQFF. In nucleotides, the CDR3 is TGTGCCAGCAGCCAAGGGTCTAGCAGCTCCTACAATGAGCAGTTCTTC.

This clonotype was seen more than once but under ten times. This rearrangement joins TRBV7-3 to TRBJ2-5, with 9 bases identical to TRBD1. The CDR3 contains 16 residues. V shed 2 bases and J 3 bases; nucleotides not matched to a gene: 7. Germline lookup yields CDR1 SGHTA and CDR2 FQGTGA. CDR3 amino acids: CASSLFGTGYEETQYF. CDR3 DNA: TGTGCCAGCAGCTTATTTGGGACAGGGTACGAAGAGACCCAGTACTTC.

This sequence joins TRBV12-3 or TRBV12-4 and TRBJ2-7; 7 bases are a match to TRBD1. The CDR3 totals 14 residues. Trimming removed 5 bases from V and 5 bases from J; junction bases left unmatched: 9. CDR3 in amino acids: CASSLRGTKDEQYF. In DNA form, the CDR3 reads TGTGCCAGCAGTCTCAGGGGGACCAAGGACGAGCAGTACTTC.

There are a few counts of this clonotype. The chain is built from TRBV3-1 and TRBJ1-6; tentative D call: TRBD1 (6 bases). The germline CDR1 and CDR2 sequences are LGHDT and YNNKEL (reference sequence). The CDR3 runs 15 residues. V was cut by 4 bases and J by 13 bases, with 20 bases left in between. The CDR3 DNA sequence: TGTGCCAGCAGCCCCTGGGCAGGGGCCACGTCGCCCCTCCACTTT. It codes for CASSPWAGATSPLHF.

This clonotype has a handful of counts. The CDR3 sequence: CSASTSRQSSYEQYF. CDR3 nucleotide sequence: TGCAGTGCTAGTACATCCCGACAGAGCTCCTACGAGCAGTACTTC. V gene TRBV20-1 combines with J gene TRBJ2-7; D is possibly TRBD1 (5 bases). Germline CDR1 reads DFQATT; CDR2 reads SNEGSKA (reference sequence). V was cut by 3 bases and J by 0 bases, with 15 bases left in between. CDR3 length equals 15 residues.

This clonotype has only a few counts. The V and J genes are TRBV10-3 and TRBJ1-3; D unclear. Germline CDR1 reads ENHRY; CDR2 reads SYGVKD. Trimming pared 4 bases from V and 0 bases from J, leaving 10 bases between. This CDR3 is built from 15 residues. The CDR3 nucleotides read TGTGCCATCAGTGGGACGGATACCTCTGGAAACACCATATATTTT. It encodes CAISGTDTSGNTIYF.

This clonotype was detected a few times. The chain is built from TRBV6-2 or TRBV6-3 and TRBJ2-1; 9 bases are a match to TRBD2. Per germline, CDR1 MNHEY and CDR2 SVGEGT. CDR3 length equals 21 residues. J was trimmed by 3 bases and V by 0 bases; bases with no gene match: 18. CDR3 nucleotide sequence: TGTGCCAGCAGTTACTCCAAGCCGGGACTAGCCTCCCTACTTTTCTACAATGAGCAGTTCTTC. Translating gives CASSYSKPGLASLLFYNEQFF.

This clonotype was seen at least ten times. In DNA form, the CDR3 reads TGCAGTGCTAGAGCGGTTAGCACGGGGAGCGAGCAGTACTTC. Its protein product is CSARAVSTGSEQYF. The rearrangement joins TRBV20-1 to TRBJ2-7, with TRBD2 as a possible D gene (5 bases). Trimming took 1 base from V and 6 from J, leaving 16 bases between them. Looked up from germline, CDR1 is DFQATT and CDR2 is SNEGSKA (reference sequence). This CDR3 has 14 residues.

There are many counts of this clonotype. This chain connects TRBV5-1 to TRBJ2-7; TRBD1 matches at 12 bases. Germline V gene sequence: CDR1 SGHRS, CDR2 YFSETQ. The CDR3 runs 13 residues. J gave up 9 bases and V 4 bases, and 5 bases lay outside the gene matches. The CDR3 nucleotides read TGCGCCAGCAGCGTGGGACAGGGGGCGACGCAGTACTTC. This gives the protein CASSVGQGATQYF.

This clonotype was seen more than once but under ten times. The chain uses TRBV6-5 and TRBJ2-7; D remains unclear. Germline CDR1 is MNHEY and CDR2 is SVGAGI. This CDR3 contains 14 residues. Trimming cost V 7 bases and J 7 bases, with 20 bases left between them. This chain's CDR3 is CASTLKEVVGEQYF. CDR3 in DNA: TGTGCCAGCACCCTAAAGGAAGTAGTTGGGGAGCAGTACTTC.

This clonotype turned up a few times. The chain is built from TRBV20-1 and TRBJ1-5; D may be TRBD1 (5 bases). This CDR3 region has 13 residues. Trimming left V 8 bases short and J 0 bases short, with 11 bases between. In germline, CDR1 is DFQATT, CDR2 SNEGSKA (reference sequence). CDR3 sequence: CSRRGDSNQPQHF. In DNA, the CDR3 is TGCAGTCGGAGAGGGGATAGCAATCAGCCCCAGCATTTT.

This clonotype showed up just a few times. This sequence joins TRBV30 and TRBJ2-7; D is unresolved. This CDR3 region has 13 residues. Trimming took off 5 bases at V and 2 bases at J, with 13 bases between the two ends. From germline, CDR1 is GTSNPN and CDR2 SVGIG (reference sequence). The CDR3 DNA is TGTGCCTGGGGAACCCCAGGCGCCTACGAGCAGTACTTC. This translates into CAWGTPGAYEQYF.

This chain's CDR3 is CASSPPGLDEQYF. The CDR3 DNA is TGTGCCAGCAGCCCCCCCGGACTAGACGAGCAGTACTTC. The chain combines TRBV3-1 with TRBJ2-7; 7 nucleotides match TRBD2. With 4 bases clipped from V and 5 bases from J, the junction kept 5 bases outside the gene matches. Germline loops: CDR1 LGHDT, CDR2 YNNKEL (reference sequence). The CDR3 spans 13 residues.

This clonotype was counted only a few times. CDR3 DNA: TGTGCCAGCCAGGGATCAGGGGTTCGGGACGAGCAGTACTTC. Its protein is CASQGSGVRDEQYF. The J gene is TRBJ2-7, the V gene TRBV6-2 or TRBV6-3, with D tentatively TRBD1 (6 bases). CDR1 and CDR2 from the germline V gene are MNHEY and SVGEGT. Trimming left V 8 bases short and J 5 bases short, with 19 bases between. The CDR3 length is 14 residues.

This sequence joins TRBV9 and TRBJ1-1; D perhaps matches TRBD1 (6 bases). This CDR3 is 15 amino acids long. Trimming cost V 3 bases and J 11 bases, with 23 bases left between them. From germline, CDR1 is SGDLS and CDR2 YYNGEE. The DNA for the CDR3 is TGTGCCAGCAGCGACCTTCTGACCTCAGCCGGGGGCGCTTTCTTT. Translation: CASSDLLTSAGGAFF.

There are a few counts of this clonotype. DNA for the CDR3: TGCAGTGTAAAGAGAGGGGGCGCGAGGGACACTGAAGCTTTCTTT. It yields the protein CSVKRGGARDTEAFF. V gene TRBV20-1 combines with J gene TRBJ1-1, with 7 bases aligning to TRBD1. Per germline, CDR1 DFQATT and CDR2 SNEGSKA (reference sequence). The junction had 14 bases not matched to a gene; V was cut back by 7 bases and J by 3 bases. This CDR3 is built from 15 residues.

The V and J genes are TRBV7-2 and TRBJ2-7; 9 nucleotides match TRBD2. The V gene's germline CDR1 is SGHTA and CDR2 FQGNSA. The CDR3 loop spans 15 amino acids. The trim removed 7 bases at V and 5 bases at J, leaving 12 bases unmatched. The CDR3 sequence is CASTLPGGRANEQYF. CDR3 coding DNA: TGTGCCAGCACCCTCCCGGGCGGGAGGGCCAACGAGCAGTACTTC.

The chain combines TRBV4-3 with TRBJ1-1; D unresolved. CDR1 LGHNA and CDR2 YSLEER come from the germline V gene. The CDR3 is 18 residues long. The V end was cut by 0 bases, the J end by 0 bases, with 17 bases between. The CDR3 bases are TGCGCCAGCAGCCAAGAGGTCGGCCGCACACTCTTGAACACTGAAGCTTTCTTT. Its translation: CASSQEVGRTLLNTEAFF.

V gene TRBV18 combines with J gene TRBJ1-4; the D is unclear. CDR1 is KGHSH, CDR2 LQKENI, per germline. The CDR3 sequence is 16 residues long. V shed 2 bases and J shed 5 bases, with 15 bases lying between them. This chain's CDR3 is CASSPSNQENNEKLFF. The DNA of the CDR3 is TGTGCCAGCTCACCATCGAATCAGGAAAACAATGAAAAACTGTTTTTT.

This clonotype appeared a few times. CDR3 DNA: TGCAGTGCTATTAGCGGGGGTGCCAAAAACATTCAGTACTTC. Translated, it gives CSAISGGAKNIQYF. The V and J genes are TRBV20-1 and TRBJ2-4, with 9 positions matching TRBD2. The CDR3 runs 14 residues. Per the germline V gene, CDR1 is DFQATT and CDR2 is SNEGSKA (reference sequence). The trim removed 4 bases at V and 1 base at J, leaving 2 bases unmatched.

The rearrangement links TRBV19 to TRBJ1-5; 8 bases fit TRBD1. CDR3 length equals 13 residues. Germline assignment: CDR1 LNHDA and CDR2 SQIVND (reference sequence). Unmatched junction bases numbered 4, after V lost 3 bases and J lost 9 bases. CDR3 residues: CASSIAGGTPQHF. The CDR3 DNA sequence: TGTGCCAGTAGTATCGCAGGGGGCACGCCCCAGCATTTT.

J is TRBJ1-1 and V is TRBV30; D call uncertain. From germline, CDR1 is GTSNPN and CDR2 SVGIG (reference sequence). Trimming pared 0 bases from V and 4 bases from J, leaving 9 bases between. This CDR3 spans 13 amino acids. CDR3 residues: CAWSVSRSTEAFF. CDR3 bases: TGTGCCTGGAGTGTATCCAGGAGCACTGAAGCTTTCTTT. The variable domain in full, with the rest retrieved from reference TRBV30 and TRBJ1-1, is SQTIHQWPATLVQPVGSPLSLECTVEGTSNPNLYWYRQAAGRGLQLLFYSVGIGQISSEVPQNLSASRPQDRQFILSSKKLLLSDSGFYLCAWSVSRSTEAFFGQGTRLTVV.

In its sample, this clonotype was seen a few times. The J gene is TRBJ1-2, the V gene TRBV5-5, with D possibly TRBD1 on 5 matching bases. Trimming removed 4 bases from V and 3 bases from J, with 7 bases in between. The CDR3 runs to 12 residues. CDR1 and CDR2 from the germline V gene are SGHKS and YYEKEE (reference sequence). CDR3 bases: TGTGCCAGCAGCCAGGGAGACTATGGCTACACCTTC. It codes for CASSQGDYGYTF. Variable domain in full (rest from reference TRBV5-5 and TRBJ1-2): DAGVTQSPTHLIKTRGQQVTLRCSPISGHKSVSWYQQVLGQGPQFIFQYYEKEERGRGNFPDRFSARQFPNYSSELNVNALLLGDSALYLCASSQGDYGYTFGSGTRLTVV.

V is TRBV5-1 and J is TRBJ2-7, with D unresolved. From germline, CDR1 is SGHRS and CDR2 YFSETQ. V lost 5 bases to trimming and J lost 0 bases, with 15 bases between them. This CDR3 region has 15 residues. For the CDR3, the DNA is TGCGCCAGCAGGACGGACGGAACACACTCCTACGAGCAGTACTTC. Protein product: CASRTDGTHSYEQYF.